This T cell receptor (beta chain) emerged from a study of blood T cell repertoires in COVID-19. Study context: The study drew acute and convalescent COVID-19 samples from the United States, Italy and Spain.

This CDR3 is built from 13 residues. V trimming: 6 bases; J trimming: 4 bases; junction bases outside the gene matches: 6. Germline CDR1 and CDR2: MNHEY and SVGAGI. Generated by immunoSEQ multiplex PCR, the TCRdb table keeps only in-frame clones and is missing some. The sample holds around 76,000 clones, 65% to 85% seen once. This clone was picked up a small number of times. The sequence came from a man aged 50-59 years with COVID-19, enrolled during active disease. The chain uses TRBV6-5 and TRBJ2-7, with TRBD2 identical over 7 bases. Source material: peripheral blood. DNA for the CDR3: TGTGCCAGCAGCCGGGGCGGGAGTTACGAGCAGTACTTC. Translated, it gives CASSRGGSYEQYF.